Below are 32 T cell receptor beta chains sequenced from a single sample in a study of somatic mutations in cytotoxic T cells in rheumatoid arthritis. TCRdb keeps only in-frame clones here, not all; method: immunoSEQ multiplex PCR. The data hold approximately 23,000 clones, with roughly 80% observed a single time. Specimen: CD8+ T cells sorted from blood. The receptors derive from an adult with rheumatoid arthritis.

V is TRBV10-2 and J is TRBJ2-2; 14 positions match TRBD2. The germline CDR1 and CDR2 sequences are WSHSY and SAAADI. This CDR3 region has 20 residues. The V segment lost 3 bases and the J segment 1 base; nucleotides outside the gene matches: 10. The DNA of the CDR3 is TGCGCCAGCAGTGACCCCGACGGGACTAGCGGGAGTGTGAACACCGGGGAGCTGTTTTTT. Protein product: CASSDPDGTSGSVNTGELFF.

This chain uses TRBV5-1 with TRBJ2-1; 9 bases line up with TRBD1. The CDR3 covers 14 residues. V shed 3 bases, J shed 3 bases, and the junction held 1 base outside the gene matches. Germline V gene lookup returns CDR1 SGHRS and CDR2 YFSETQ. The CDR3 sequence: CASSSDRGYNEQFF. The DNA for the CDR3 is TGCGCCAGCAGCTCGGACAGGGGCTACAATGAGCAGTTCTTC.

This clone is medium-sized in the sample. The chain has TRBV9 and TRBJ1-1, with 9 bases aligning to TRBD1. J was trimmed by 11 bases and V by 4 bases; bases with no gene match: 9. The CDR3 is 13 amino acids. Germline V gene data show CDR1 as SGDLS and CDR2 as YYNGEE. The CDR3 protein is CASSPGTGRVAFF. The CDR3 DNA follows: TGTGCCAGCAGCCCGGGGACAGGGCGGGTTGCTTTCTTT.

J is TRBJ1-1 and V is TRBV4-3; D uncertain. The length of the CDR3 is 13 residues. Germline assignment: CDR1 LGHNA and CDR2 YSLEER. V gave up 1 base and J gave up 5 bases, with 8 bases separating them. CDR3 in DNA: TGCGCCAGCAGCCAAGGTTTGGGTACTGAAGCTTTCTTT. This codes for CASSQGLGTEAFF.

Written as DNA, the CDR3 is TGTGCCAGCAGCTTACAAAACGGAAACACCATATATTTT. As protein: CASSLQNGNTIYF. The chain joins TRBV7-8 to TRBJ1-3, with D unresolved. The germline V and J ends were trimmed by 2 bases and 4 bases, with 6 bases remaining between them. The CDR3 loop spans 13 amino acids. The germline gives CDR1 SGHVS, CDR2 FQNEAQ. Using reference TRBV7-8 and TRBJ1-3 for the parts outside the CDR3, the full variable domain is GAGVSQSPRYKVAKRGQDVALRCDPISGHVSLFWYQQALGQGPEFLTYFQNEAQLDKSGLPSDRFFAERPEGSVSTLKIQRTQQEDSAVYLCASSLQNGNTIYFGEGSWLTVV.

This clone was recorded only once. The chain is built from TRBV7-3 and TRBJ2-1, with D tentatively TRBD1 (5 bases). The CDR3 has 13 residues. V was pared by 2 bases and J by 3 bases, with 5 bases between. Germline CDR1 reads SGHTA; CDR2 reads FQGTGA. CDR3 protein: CASSLDSYNEQFF. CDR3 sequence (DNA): TGTGCCAGCAGCTTAGACAGCTACAATGAGCAGTTCTTC. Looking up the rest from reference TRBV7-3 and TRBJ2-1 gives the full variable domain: GAGVSQTPSNKVTEKGKYVELRCDPISGHTALYWYRQSLGQGPEFLIYFQGTGAADDSGLPNDRFFAVRPEGSVSTLKIQRTERGDSAVYLCASSLDSYNEQFFGPGTRLTVL.

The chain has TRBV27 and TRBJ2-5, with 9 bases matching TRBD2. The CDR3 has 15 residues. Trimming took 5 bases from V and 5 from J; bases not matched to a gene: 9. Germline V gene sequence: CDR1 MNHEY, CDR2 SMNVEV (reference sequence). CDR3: CASSARLAARETQYF. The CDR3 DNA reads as TGTGCCAGCAGTGCCAGACTAGCGGCGAGGGAGACCCAGTACTTC.

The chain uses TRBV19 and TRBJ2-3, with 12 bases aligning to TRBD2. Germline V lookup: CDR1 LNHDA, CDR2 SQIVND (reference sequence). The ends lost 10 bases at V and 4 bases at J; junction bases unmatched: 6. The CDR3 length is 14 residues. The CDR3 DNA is TGTGCCACTGGACTAGCGGGAATACCAGATACGCAGTATTTT. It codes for CATGLAGIPDTQYF.

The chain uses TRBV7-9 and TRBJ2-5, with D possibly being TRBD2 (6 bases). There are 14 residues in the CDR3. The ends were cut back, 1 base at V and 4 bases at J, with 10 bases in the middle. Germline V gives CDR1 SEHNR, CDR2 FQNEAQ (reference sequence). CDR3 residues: CASSLEYGRETQYF. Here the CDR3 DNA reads TGTGCCAGCAGCTTAGAGTACGGGAGAGAGACCCAGTACTTC.

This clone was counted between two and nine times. The DNA of the CDR3 is TGTGCCAGCAGTAACAGAGAGGAGCAGGGCTACACCTTC. It encodes CASSNREEQGYTF. This sequence joins TRBV6-6 and TRBJ1-2; no clear D gene. Per germline, CDR1 MNHNY and CDR2 SVGAGI (reference sequence). V was trimmed by 5 bases and J by 8 bases, leaving 15 bases between them. The CDR3 loop spans 13 amino acids.

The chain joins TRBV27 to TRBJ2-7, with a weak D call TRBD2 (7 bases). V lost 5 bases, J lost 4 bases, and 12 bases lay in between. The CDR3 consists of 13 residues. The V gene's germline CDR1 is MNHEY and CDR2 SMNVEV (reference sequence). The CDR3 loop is CASSNGGRYEQYF. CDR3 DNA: TGTGCCAGCAGTAACGGGGGGCGATACGAGCAGTACTTC.

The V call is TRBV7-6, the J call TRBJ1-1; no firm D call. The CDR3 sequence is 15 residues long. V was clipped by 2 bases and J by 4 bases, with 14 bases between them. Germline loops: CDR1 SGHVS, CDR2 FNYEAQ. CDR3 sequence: CASSLNPDGSTEAFF. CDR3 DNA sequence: TGTGCCAGCAGCTTAAATCCAGACGGTTCCACTGAAGCTTTCTTT.

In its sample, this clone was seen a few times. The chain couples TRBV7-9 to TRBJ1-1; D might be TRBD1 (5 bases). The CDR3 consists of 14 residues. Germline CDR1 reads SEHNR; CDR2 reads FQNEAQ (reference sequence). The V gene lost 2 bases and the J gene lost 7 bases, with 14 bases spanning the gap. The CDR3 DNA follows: TGTGCCAGCAGCTTATCGGGGACCCCGGGTGAAGCTTTCTTT. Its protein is CASSLSGTPGEAFF.

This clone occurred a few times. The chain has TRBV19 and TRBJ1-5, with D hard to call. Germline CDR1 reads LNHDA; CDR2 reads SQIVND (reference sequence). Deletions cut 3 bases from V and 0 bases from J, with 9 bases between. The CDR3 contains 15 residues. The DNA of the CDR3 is TGTGCCAGTAGTATCGGCGCAGGTAGCAATCAGCCCCAGCATTTT. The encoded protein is CASSIGAGSNQPQHF.

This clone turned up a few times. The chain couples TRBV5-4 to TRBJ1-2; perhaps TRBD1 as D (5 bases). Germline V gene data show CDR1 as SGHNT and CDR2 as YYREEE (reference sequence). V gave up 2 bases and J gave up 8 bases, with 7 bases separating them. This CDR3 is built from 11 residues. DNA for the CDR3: TGTGCCAGCAGCTTTGGGGACGGCTACACCTTC. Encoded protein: CASSFGDGYTF.

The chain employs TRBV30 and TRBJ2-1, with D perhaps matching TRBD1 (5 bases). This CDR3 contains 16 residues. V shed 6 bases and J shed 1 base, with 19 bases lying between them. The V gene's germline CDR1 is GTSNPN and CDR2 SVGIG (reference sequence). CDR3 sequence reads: CACSPPDSLSYNEQFF. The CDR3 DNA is TGTGCCTGCAGTCCGCCAGACAGCCTTTCCTACAATGAGCAGTTCTTC.

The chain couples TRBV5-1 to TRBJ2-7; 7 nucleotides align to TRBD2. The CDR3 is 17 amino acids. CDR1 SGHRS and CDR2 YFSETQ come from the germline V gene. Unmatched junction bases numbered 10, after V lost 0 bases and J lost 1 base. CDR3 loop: CASSLARAGDGSYEQYF. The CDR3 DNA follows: TGCGCCAGCAGCTTGGCCCGGGCGGGGGACGGTTCCTACGAGCAGTACTTC.

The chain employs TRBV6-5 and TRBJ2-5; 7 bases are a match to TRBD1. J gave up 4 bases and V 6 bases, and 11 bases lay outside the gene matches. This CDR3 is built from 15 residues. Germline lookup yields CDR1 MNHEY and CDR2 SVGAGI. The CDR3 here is CASSETPRGIETQYF. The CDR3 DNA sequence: TGTGCCAGCAGCGAGACCCCCAGGGGGATAGAGACCCAGTACTTC.

CDR3 nucleotides: TGTGCCAGCACTCTTGTTGGGTTTGGGTCCTACAATGAGCAGTTCTTC. It specifies CASTLVGFGSYNEQFF. The chain recombines TRBV27 with TRBJ2-1; D is unclear. This CDR3 is built from 16 residues. Germline CDR1 reads MNHEY; CDR2 reads SMNVEV (reference sequence). The V end lost 7 bases, the J end lost 1 base, and 17 bases lay between the germline ends.

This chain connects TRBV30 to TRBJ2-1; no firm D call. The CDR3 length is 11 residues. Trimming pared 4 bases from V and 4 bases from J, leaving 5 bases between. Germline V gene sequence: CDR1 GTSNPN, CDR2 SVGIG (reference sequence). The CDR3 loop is CAWKGYNEQFF. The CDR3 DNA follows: TGTGCCTGGAAAGGGTACAATGAGCAGTTCTTC.

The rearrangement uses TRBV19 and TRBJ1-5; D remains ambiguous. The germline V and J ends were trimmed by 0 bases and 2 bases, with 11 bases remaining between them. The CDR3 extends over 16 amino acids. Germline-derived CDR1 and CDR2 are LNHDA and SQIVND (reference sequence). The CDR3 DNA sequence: TGTGCCAGTAGTATAGATCCGCCAGGCCGCAATCAGCCCCAGCATTTT. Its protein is CASSIDPPGRNQPQHF. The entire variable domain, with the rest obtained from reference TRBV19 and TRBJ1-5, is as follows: DGGITQSPKYLFRKEGQNVTLSCEQNLNHDAMYWYRQDPGQGLRLIYYSQIVNDFQKGDIAEGYSVSREKKESFPLTVTSAQKNPTAFYLCASSIDPPGRNQPQHFGDGTRLSIL.

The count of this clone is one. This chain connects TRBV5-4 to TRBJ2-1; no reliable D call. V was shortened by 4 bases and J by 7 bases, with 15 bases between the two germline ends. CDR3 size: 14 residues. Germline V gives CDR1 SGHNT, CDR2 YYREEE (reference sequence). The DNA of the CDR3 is TGTGCCAGCAGCGCCCCGGCGGATAGGAATGAGCAGTTCTTC. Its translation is CASSAPADRNEQFF.

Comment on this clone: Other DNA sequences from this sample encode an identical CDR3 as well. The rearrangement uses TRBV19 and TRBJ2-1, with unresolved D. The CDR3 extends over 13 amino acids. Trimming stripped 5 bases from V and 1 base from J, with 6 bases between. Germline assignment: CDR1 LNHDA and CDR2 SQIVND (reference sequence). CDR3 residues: CASSLDSYNEQFF. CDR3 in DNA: TGTGCCAGTAGTCTGGATTCCTACAATGAGCAGTTCTTC.

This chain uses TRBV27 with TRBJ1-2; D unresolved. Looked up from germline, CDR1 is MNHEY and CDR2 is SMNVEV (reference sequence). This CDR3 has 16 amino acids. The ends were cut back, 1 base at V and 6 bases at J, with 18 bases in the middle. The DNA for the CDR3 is TGTGCCAGCAGTTTATTTGCGCGGTCCCATGGGAATGGCTACACCTTC. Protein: CASSLFARSHGNGYTF.

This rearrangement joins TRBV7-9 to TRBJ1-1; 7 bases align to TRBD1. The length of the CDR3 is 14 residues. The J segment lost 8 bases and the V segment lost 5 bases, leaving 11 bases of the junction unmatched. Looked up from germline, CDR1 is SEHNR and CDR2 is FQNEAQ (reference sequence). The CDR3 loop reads CASSRPKTGTEAFF. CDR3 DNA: TGTGCCAGCAGCCGACCGAAGACAGGGACGGAAGCTTTCTTT.

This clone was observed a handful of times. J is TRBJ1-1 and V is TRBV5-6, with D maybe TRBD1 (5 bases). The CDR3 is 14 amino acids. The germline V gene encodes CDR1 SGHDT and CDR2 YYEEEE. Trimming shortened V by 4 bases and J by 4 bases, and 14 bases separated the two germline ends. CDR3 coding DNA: TGTGCCAGCAGCAGCGTGGGGGTAGGCACTGAAGCTTTCTTT. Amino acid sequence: CASSSVGVGTEAFF.

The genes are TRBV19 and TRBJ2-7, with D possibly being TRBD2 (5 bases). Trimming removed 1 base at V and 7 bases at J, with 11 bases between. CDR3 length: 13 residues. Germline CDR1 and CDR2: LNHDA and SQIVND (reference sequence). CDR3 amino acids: CASSIVGSGEQYF. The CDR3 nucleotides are TGTGCCAGTAGTATAGTTGGTTCGGGGGAGCAGTACTTC.

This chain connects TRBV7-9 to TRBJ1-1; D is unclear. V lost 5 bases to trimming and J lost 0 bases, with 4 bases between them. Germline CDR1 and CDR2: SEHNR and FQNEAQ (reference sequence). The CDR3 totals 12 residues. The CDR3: CASSTLNTEAFF. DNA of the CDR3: TGTGCCAGCAGCACCTTGAACACTGAAGCTTTCTTT.

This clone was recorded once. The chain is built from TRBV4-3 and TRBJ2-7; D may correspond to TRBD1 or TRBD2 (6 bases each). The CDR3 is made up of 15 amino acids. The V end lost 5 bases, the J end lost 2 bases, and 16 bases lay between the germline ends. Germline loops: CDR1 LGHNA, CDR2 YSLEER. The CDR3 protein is CASSSRSGAPYEQYF. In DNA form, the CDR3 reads TGCGCCAGCAGCTCACGCTCGGGGGCCCCCTACGAGCAGTACTTC.

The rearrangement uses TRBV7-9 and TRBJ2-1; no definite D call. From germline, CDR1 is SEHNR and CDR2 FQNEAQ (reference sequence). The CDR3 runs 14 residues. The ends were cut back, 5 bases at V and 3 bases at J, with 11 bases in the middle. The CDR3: CASSPDLYYNEQFF. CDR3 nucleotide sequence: TGTGCCAGCAGCCCGGACCTTTACTACAATGAGCAGTTCTTC.

CDR3 residues: CASSVDGLAHTQYF. Written as DNA, the CDR3 is TGTGCCAGCAGCGTAGATGGCCTAGCGCATACGCAGTATTTT. V and J are TRBV9 and TRBJ2-3, with D possibly TRBD2 on 6 matching bases. This CDR3 is 14 amino acids long. Trimming cost V 0 bases and J 7 bases, with 12 bases left between them. The germline CDR1 and CDR2 sequences are SGDLS and YYNGEE.

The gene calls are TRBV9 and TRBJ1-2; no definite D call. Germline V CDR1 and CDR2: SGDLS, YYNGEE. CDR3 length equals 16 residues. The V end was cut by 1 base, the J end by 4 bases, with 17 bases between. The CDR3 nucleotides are TGTGCCAGCAGCGTACTCGATTCGTCAGGTGCCTATGGCTACACCTTC. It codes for CASSVLDSSGAYGYTF.